This T cell receptor beta chain was captured by sequencing in a study of blood T cell repertoires in COVID-19. The authors' processing: For nucleated cells, counts were estimated from reference gene primer amplification. Only in-frame clones appear in the TCRdb table, and some are missing; sequencing was by immunoSEQ multiplex PCR. V and J calls and clone size are those listed in that table; D and trimming were worked out from the DNA. The table lists fewer than 250,000 clones, 80% to 90% of them singletons. Participant age was roughly 18 to 95 years, and participants resided in about 25 US areas. Participant-given clinical history determined each cohort assignment. Sequenced: PBMCs or T cells enriched from blood (not recorded which). This TCR came from a middle-aged woman who had been exposed to COVID-19.

The DNA for the CDR3 is TGTGCCAGCAGCTTGGGGGCAGGGTCGTCCTACGAGCAGTACTTC. It yields the protein CASSLGAGSSYEQYF. V gene TRBV7-3 combines with J gene TRBJ2-7, with a tentative D call TRBD1 (6 bases). V was shortened by 3 bases and J by 1 base, with 13 bases between the two germline ends. The CDR3 covers 15 residues. The germline gives CDR1 SGHTA, CDR2 FQGTGA.